The TCR beta chain under discussion was sequenced for a study of molecular identifiers for immune sequencing clone quantification. With listed TCR primers and previously described methods, bulk TCR libraries were prepared. One entry per CDR3 protein results from TCRdb running MiXCR on the PCR reads. Among just under 65,000 distinct CDR3 sequences listed, over 15% were seen once. The table lists this clonotype with many counts. This CDR3 comprises 12 residues. V lost 5 bases and J lost 9; bases outside the gene matches: 7. From germline, CDR1 is SGHTA and CDR2 FQGTGA. The source material was naive CD8+ T cells from blood, with Jurkat cell RNA spiked in. As to subset: FACS-sorted CD8+CD4-CCR7+CD45RA+ naive T cells. The sequence was collected from a human donor in good health. Some libraries in this study had Jurkat cell RNA spiked in. V and J are TRBV7-3 and TRBJ2-7; 7 bases fit TRBD1. Here the CDR3 DNA reads TGTGCCAGCAGCCTTCGGGACAGAGGGCAGTACTTC. Translating it yields CASSLRDRGQYF.